This is a list of T cell receptor beta chains from one sample in a study of Ad26.COV2.S vaccination and SARS-CoV-2 variants. Profiled with immunoSEQ multiplex PCR; TCRdb holds only in-frame clones, not every one. Found here are fewer than 400,000 clones, around four fifths of them singletons; the top ten hold 2.1%. The specimen comprised peripheral blood, sampled in a trial of Ad26.COV2.S vaccine versus placebo. These receptors originate from a person between 18 and 60 years old who received the Ad26.COV2.S COVID-19 vaccine or a placebo. The CDR3 runs from the conserved cysteine through the conserved F or W. The order of the fields is J gene, D gene, clone size, V gene, CDR3 protein, CDR3 DNA. The D gene is left open where the match is weak. Size is stated for part of the rows, as once, few or many counts, or as a class when the clone is expanded.

J: TRBJ1-6
D: -
size: -
V: TRBV4-1
CDR3: CASSQEGRNSPLHF
DNA: TGCGCCAGCAGCCAGGAGGGGCGTAATTCACCCCTCCACTTT

J: TRBJ1-1
D: -
size: -
V: TRBV2
CDR3: CASSEGVGTEAFF
DNA: TGTGCCAGCAGTGAGGGAGTCGGCACTGAAGCTTTCTTT

J: TRBJ2-3
D: -
size: once
V: TRBV9
CDR3: CASSVDGRGAVGDTQYF
DNA: TGTGCCAGCAGCGTAGATGGAAGGGGGGCCGTAGGAGATACGCAGTATTTT

J: TRBJ2-1
D: -
size: -
V: TRBV7-2
CDR3: CASSPVGGPNEQFF
DNA: TGTGCCAGCAGTCCAGTGGGGGGCCCCAATGAGCAGTTCTTC

J: TRBJ2-7
D: -
size: -
V: TRBV5-6
CDR3: CASSYPPGSTYEQYF
DNA: TGTGCCAGCAGCTACCCCCCGGGATCCACCTACGAGCAGTACTTC

J: TRBJ2-1
D: TRBD2
size: once
V: TRBV4-2
CDR3: CASSQDLSGGNNEQFF
DNA: TGTGCCAGCAGCCAAGATCTTAGCGGGGGGAACAATGAGCAGTTCTTC

J: TRBJ1-1
D: -
size: -
V: TRBV3-1/TRBV3-2
CDR3: CASSQVLGPNTEAFF
DNA: TGTGCCAGCAGCCAAGTCCTGGGCCCGAACACTGAAGCTTTCTTT

J: TRBJ2-1
D: -
size: once
V: TRBV7-9
CDR3: CASSVTTDGPYNEQFF
DNA: TGTGCCAGCAGCGTTACAACGGACGGACCATACAATGAGCAGTTCTTC

J: TRBJ2-7
D: -
size: -
V: TRBV6-5
CDR3: CASSSTPTYEQYF
DNA: TGTGCCAGCAGCTCTACACCTACCTACGAGCAGTACTTC

J: TRBJ1-6
D: TRBD1
size: once
V: TRBV19
CDR3: CASSLFPGQGFNSPLHF
DNA: TGTGCCAGTAGCCTTTTTCCGGGACAGGGATTTAATTCACCCCTCCACTTT

J: TRBJ1-6
D: -
size: many
V: TRBV27
CDR3: CATTSVGTTAGNSPLHF
DNA: TGTGCCACCACCTCCGTGGGGACTACGGCGGGTAATTCACCCCTCCACTTT

J: TRBJ1-1
D: -
size: once
V: TRBV28
CDR3: CASLSPPPREAFF
DNA: TGTGCCAGCCTCTCCCCTCCGCCTCGAGAAGCTTTCTTT

J: TRBJ1-1
D: -
size: many
V: TRBV5-1
CDR3: CASSLEAGLANTEAFF
DNA: TGCGCCAGCAGCTTGGAGGCAGGGCTGGCGAACACTGAAGCTTTCTTT

J: TRBJ2-2
D: TRBD1
size: -
V: TRBV4-1
CDR3: CASSQAGTGGHTGELFF
DNA: TGCGCCAGCAGCCAAGCCGGGACAGGGGGCCACACCGGGGAGCTGTTTTTT

J: TRBJ2-2
D: -
size: few
V: TRBV5-5
CDR3: CASSLGLPAEGGELFF
DNA: TGTGCCAGCAGCTTGGGACTACCAGCTGAGGGCGGGGAGCTGTTTTTT

J: TRBJ2-7
D: -
size: -
V: TRBV3-1/TRBV3-2
CDR3: CASSQVGSSYEQYF
DNA: TGTGCCAGCAGCCAAGTTGGGAGCTCCTACGAGCAGTACTTC

J: TRBJ2-4
D: TRBD1
size: -
V: TRBV5-4
CDR3: CASSLGDRGQNIQYF
DNA: TGTGCCAGCAGCCTCGGGGACAGGGGACAAAACATTCAGTACTTC

J: TRBJ2-3
D: TRBD2
size: -
V: TRBV10-3
CDR3: CAISGGASTDTQYF
DNA: TGTGCCATCAGCGGGGGGGCAAGCACAGATACGCAGTATTTT

J: TRBJ2-5
D: TRBD1
size: -
V: TRBV5-1
CDR3: CASSSTGGEETQYF
DNA: TGCGCCAGCAGCTCTACAGGGGGCGAAGAGACCCAGTACTTC

J: TRBJ2-5
D: -
size: -
V: TRBV6-6
CDR3: CASRPAKGGGETQYF
DNA: TGTGCCAGCAGACCGGCCAAAGGAGGAGGAGAGACCCAGTACTTC

J: TRBJ1-1
D: -
size: -
V: TRBV5-1
CDR3: CASSLLRGNTEAFF
DNA: TGCGCCAGCAGCTTATTGAGGGGGAACACTGAAGCTTTCTTT

J: TRBJ2-1
D: TRBD1
size: -
V: TRBV4-1
CDR3: CASSPRDRDHNEQFF
DNA: TGCGCCAGCAGCCCAAGGGACAGGGACCACAATGAGCAGTTCTTC

J: TRBJ1-2
D: -
size: -
V: TRBV19
CDR3: CASLRGPIYGYTF
DNA: TGTGCCAGTCTCCGTGGACCAATATATGGCTACACCTTC

J: TRBJ1-6
D: TRBD1
size: -
V: TRBV5-1
CDR3: CASSTDPNRDRNSPLHF
DNA: TGCGCCAGCAGCACCGACCCCAACAGGGACAGAAATTCACCCCTCCACTTT

J: TRBJ2-1
D: -
size: -
V: TRBV25-1
CDR3: CASSENGASRHNEQFF
DNA: TGTGCCAGCAGTGAAAACGGGGCCTCCCGGCACAATGAGCAGTTCTTC

J: TRBJ2-5
D: TRBD1
size: -
V: TRBV23-1
CDR3: CASSQIGQGAQETQYF
DNA: TGCGCCAGCAGTCAAATCGGACAGGGGGCTCAAGAGACCCAGTACTTC

J: TRBJ1-6
D: -
size: -
V: TRBV7-2
CDR3: CASNGRGSSDSPLHF
DNA: TGTGCCAGCAACGGTCGGGGCAGTTCTGATTCACCCCTCCACTTT

J: TRBJ1-2
D: -
size: -
V: TRBV28
CDR3: CASSINRGTYGYTF
DNA: TGTGCCAGCAGTATAAACCGGGGTACTTATGGCTACACCTTC

J: TRBJ2-3
D: TRBD2
size: -
V: TRBV6-5
CDR3: CASRGERGGTDTQYF
DNA: TGTGCCAGCAGGGGAGAGCGGGGGGGCACAGATACGCAGTATTTT

J: TRBJ2-1
D: -
size: -
V: TRBV5-1
CDR3: CASSMDTYNEQFF
DNA: TGCGCCAGCAGCATGGACACGTACAATGAGCAGTTCTTC

J: TRBJ1-3
D: -
size: -
V: TRBV7-2
CDR3: CASSLGDLGAGNTIYF
DNA: TGTGCCAGCAGCTTAGGGGATCTGGGGGCTGGAAACACCATATATTTT

J: TRBJ1-1
D: -
size: -
V: TRBV28
CDR3: CASSIGTRVWNTEAFF
DNA: TGTGCCAGCAGTATCGGGACACGAGTTTGGAACACTGAAGCTTTCTTT

J: TRBJ1-5
D: TRBD1
size: -
V: TRBV2
CDR3: CASGLATGGHSNQPQHF
DNA: TGTGCCAGCGGACTAGCAACAGGGGGCCATAGCAATCAGCCCCAGCATTTT

J: TRBJ2-1
D: TRBD2
size: -
V: TRBV28
CDR3: CASSLLAGGQFF
DNA: TGTGCCAGCAGTTTACTAGCGGGGGGGCAGTTCTTC

J: TRBJ1-1
D: -
size: -
V: TRBV11-3
CDR3: CASSGGHTEAFF
DNA: TGTGCCAGCTCGGGAGGTCATACTGAAGCTTTCTTT

J: TRBJ1-3
D: -
size: -
V: TRBV7-8
CDR3: CASSLAIWGRGDSGNTIYF
DNA: TGTGCCAGCAGCTTAGCTATCTGGGGACGAGGAGACTCTGGAAACACCATATATTTT

J: TRBJ2-1
D: -
size: -
V: TRBV4-2
CDR3: CASSQDSWGAYNEQFF
DNA: TGTGCCAGCAGCCAAGATTCGTGGGGAGCCTACAATGAGCAGTTCTTC

J: TRBJ2-7
D: TRBD2
size: -
V: TRBV28
CDR3: CASSSFPGLALYEQYF
DNA: TGTGCCAGCAGTTCGTTTCCGGGACTAGCGTTATACGAGCAGTACTTC

J: TRBJ1-5
D: -
size: -
V: TRBV30
CDR3: CAWSWSGGQPQHF
DNA: TGTGCCTGGAGTTGGTCGGGGGGTCAGCCCCAGCATTTT

J: TRBJ1-5
D: -
size: -
V: TRBV6-5
CDR3: CASSYGGAGQPQHF
DNA: TGTGCCAGCAGTTACGGCGGGGCGGGTCAGCCCCAGCATTTT

J: TRBJ2-1
D: TRBD2
size: once
V: TRBV11-1
CDR3: CASSPSGTSGGFEQFF
DNA: TGTGCCAGCAGCCCCTCCGGGACTAGCGGGGGGTTTGAGCAGTTCTTC